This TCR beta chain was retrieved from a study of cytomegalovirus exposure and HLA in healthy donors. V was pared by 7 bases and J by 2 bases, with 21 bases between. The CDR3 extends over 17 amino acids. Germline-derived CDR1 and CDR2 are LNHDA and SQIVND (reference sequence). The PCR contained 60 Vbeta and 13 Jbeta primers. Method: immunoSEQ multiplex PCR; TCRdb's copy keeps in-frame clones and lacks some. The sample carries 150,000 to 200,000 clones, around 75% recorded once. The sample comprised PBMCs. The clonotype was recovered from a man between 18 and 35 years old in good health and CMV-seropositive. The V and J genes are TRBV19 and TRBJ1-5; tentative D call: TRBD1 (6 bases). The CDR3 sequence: CASIGNGGRLGNQPQHF. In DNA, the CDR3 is TGTGCCAGTATCGGCAACGGGGGGCGCTTAGGCAATCAGCCCCAGCATTTT.